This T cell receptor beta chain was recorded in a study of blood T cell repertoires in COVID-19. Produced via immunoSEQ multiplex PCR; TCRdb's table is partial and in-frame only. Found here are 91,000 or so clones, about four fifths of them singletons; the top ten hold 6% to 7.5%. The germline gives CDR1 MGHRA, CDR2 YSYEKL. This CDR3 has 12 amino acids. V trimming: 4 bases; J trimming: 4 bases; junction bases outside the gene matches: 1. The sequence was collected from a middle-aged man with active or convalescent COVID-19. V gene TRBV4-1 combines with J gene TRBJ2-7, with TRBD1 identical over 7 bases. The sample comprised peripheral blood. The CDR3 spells CASSPGGYEQYF. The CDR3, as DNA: TGCGCCAGCAGCCCAGGGGGATACGAGCAGTACTTC.